Shown below are 23 T cell receptor beta chains from a single sample sequenced in a study of T-cell reconstitution after alpha-beta-depleted transplantation in children. Preparation of the TCRbeta library used unique molecular identifiers. TCRdb ran MiXCR on the PCR reads and lists one entry per CDR3 protein. The sample includes 450,000 to 550,000 distinct CDR3 sequences, around 10% of them seen just once. Sequencing was performed on PBMCs, mostly from graft donor cells, taken 180 days after TCRalphabeta/CD19-depleted stem cell transplant. The receptors originated from a female patient aged 2 to 10 who had a stem cell transplant for aplastic anemia, so the T cells may come from the graft donor.

The chain carries TRBV10-3 and TRBJ1-5; a weak D match, TRBD1 (5 bases). Trimming pared 2 bases from V and 6 bases from J, leaving 11 bases between. The CDR3 has 14 amino acids. Germline CDR1 reads ENHRY; CDR2 reads SYGVKD. As DNA, the CDR3 is TGTGCCATCAGTGAGGATAGACAGCTTCAGCCCCAGCATTTT. Its translation: CAISEDRQLQPQHF.

This clonotype turned up a few times. J is TRBJ2-5 and V is TRBV6-1; 8 bases match TRBD1. This CDR3 spans 16 amino acids. Looked up from germline, CDR1 is MNHNS and CDR2 is SASEGT. Germline trimming cut 6 bases from V and 5 bases from J; bases unmatched to any gene: 14. The CDR3: CASRPPLRQGRETQYF. The CDR3 DNA follows: TGTGCCAGCAGACCACCACTAAGACAGGGGCGGGAGACCCAGTACTTC.

This clonotype was counted many times. V is TRBV29-1 and J is TRBJ2-5, with D maybe TRBD2 (5 bases). This CDR3 has 12 residues. Trimming took 4 bases from V and 3 from J, leaving 9 bases between them. Germline V gene lookup returns CDR1 SQVTM and CDR2 ANQGSEA. The CDR3 sequence: CSVAHGKETQYF. The CDR3 region has the DNA TGCAGCGTTGCGCACGGGAAAGAGACCCAGTACTTC. Full variable domain (missing parts from reference TRBV29-1 and TRBJ2-5): SAVISQKPSRDICQRGTSLTIQCQVDSQVTMMFWYRQQPGQSLTLIATANQGSEATYESGFVIDKFPISRPNLTFSTLTVSNMSPEDSSIYLCSVAHGKETQYFGPGTRLLVL.

The chain recombines TRBV12-3 or TRBV12-4 with TRBJ2-5; 10 bases fit TRBD1. The trim removed 5 bases at V and 5 bases at J, leaving 8 bases unmatched. The length of the CDR3 is 15 residues. CDR3 amino acids: CASSRDRGLGETQYF. The CDR3 DNA is TGTGCCAGCAGTCGCGACAGGGGGCTGGGGGAGACCCAGTACTTC.

V usage is TRBV5-6 and J usage is TRBJ1-1, with 9 bases identical to TRBD1. The V segment lost 4 bases and the J segment 11 bases; nucleotides outside the gene matches: 15. CDR1 and CDR2 from the germline V gene are SGHDT and YYEEEE. The CDR3 covers 15 residues. CDR3 residues: CASSPTDWTGDQAFF. The CDR3 DNA sequence: TGTGCCAGCAGCCCAACGGACTGGACAGGGGATCAGGCTTTCTTT.

This clonotype was observed a handful of times. The V gene is TRBV28, the J gene TRBJ2-1; the match to TRBD2 covers 7 bases. The V and J ends lost 5 bases and 6 bases, in that order; junction bases with no gene match: 10. The CDR3 is 15 residues long. Germline values: CDR1 MDHEN, CDR2 SYDVKM. The CDR3 reads CASSDEIAGLNEQFF. CDR3 DNA sequence: TGTGCCAGCAGTGACGAGATAGCGGGCCTCAATGAGCAGTTCTTC. Supplemented by reference TRBV28 and TRBJ2-1, the full variable domain reads DVKVTQSSRYLVKRTGEKVFLECVQDMDHENMFWYRQDPGLGLRLIYFSYDVKMKEKGDIPEGYSVSREKKERFSLILESASTNQTSMYLCASSDEIAGLNEQFFGPGTRLTVL.

The chain couples TRBV7-2 to TRBJ2-1, with D perhaps assigned TRBD1 or TRBD2 (5 bases each). This CDR3 is 16 amino acids long. Germline CDR1 SGHTA, CDR2 FQGNSA. Trimming took off 7 bases at V and 3 bases at J, with 19 bases between the two ends. CDR3 DNA: TGTGCCAGCAACCCCTGGGGGAGCGGAGGCTACAATGAGCAGTTCTTC. Its protein is CASNPWGSGGYNEQFF.

This clonotype was counted a few times. The rearrangement uses TRBV20-1 and TRBJ2-5; 8 bases match TRBD1. Germline-derived CDR1 and CDR2 are DFQATT and SNEGSKA (reference sequence). This CDR3 is 12 amino acids long. As DNA, the CDR3 is TGCATGTGGGACAGGAGACAAGAGACCCAGTACTTC. Its protein is CMWDRRQETQYF.

In its sample, this clonotype was seen many times. V and J are TRBV10-3 and TRBJ2-5; 9 nucleotides align to TRBD2. From germline, CDR1 is ENHRY and CDR2 SYGVKD. Trimming removed 4 bases from V and 3 bases from J; junction bases left unmatched: 0. The CDR3 has 13 residues. The CDR3 loop is CAISGLAEETQYF. The DNA of the CDR3 is TGTGCCATCAGTGGACTAGCGGAAGAGACCCAGTACTTC.

The chain links TRBV6-2 or TRBV6-3 to TRBJ1-1; D is undetermined. V lost 0 bases and J 0 bases, leaving 8 bases between the germline ends. Germline CDR1 is MNHEY and CDR2 is SVGEGT. The CDR3 loop spans 15 amino acids. In DNA form, the CDR3 reads TGTGCCAGCAGTTACTCGGTCAGCTTGAACACTGAAGCTTTCTTT. Translation gives CASSYSVSLNTEAFF.

V usage is TRBV29-1 and J usage is TRBJ2-3; D is possibly TRBD1 (6 bases). Deletions cut 3 bases from V and 2 bases from J, with 15 bases between. CDR1 and CDR2 from the germline V gene are SQVTM and ANQGSEA. The CDR3 contains 15 residues. The CDR3 nucleotides are TGCAGCGTTGATCCCTGGGGGCGCATCACAGATACGCAGTATTTT. Amino acids: CSVDPWGRITDTQYF.

The V and J genes are TRBV6-1 and TRBJ2-6; D not certain. This CDR3 region has 15 residues. The V end was cut by 6 bases, the J end by 2 bases, with 11 bases between. Germline CDR1 MNHNS, CDR2 SASEGT. The CDR3 loop is CASSRTGTGANVLTF. The CDR3 DNA reads TGTGCCAGCAGCCGTACGGGTACTGGGGCCAACGTCCTGACTTTC.

This clonotype has more than one count but fewer than ten. This CDR3 is CASSYRAGGLAGGPHEQFF. In DNA, the CDR3 is TGTGCCAGCAGCTATAGGGCAGGGGGGCTAGCGGGGGGCCCTCATGAGCAGTTCTTC. V gene TRBV7-2 combines with J gene TRBJ2-1; TRBD2 matches at 11 bases. CDR3 size: 19 residues. Per germline, CDR1 SGHTA and CDR2 FQGNSA. Germline trimming cut 4 bases from V and 8 bases from J; bases unmatched to any gene: 19. Looking up the rest from reference TRBV7-2 and TRBJ2-1 gives the full variable domain: GAGVSQSPSNKVTEKGKDVELRCDPISGHTALYWYRQSLGQGLEFLIYFQGNSAPDKSGLPSDRFSAERTGGSVSTLTIQRTQQEDSAVYLCASSYRAGGLAGGPHEQFFGPGTRLTVL.

In this sample, this clonotype turned up a few times. V and J are TRBV20-1 and TRBJ2-3, with TRBD1 matching over 7 bases. CDR3 length: 14 amino acids. The J segment lost 1 base and the V segment lost 8 bases, leaving 9 bases of the junction unmatched. In germline, CDR1 is DFQATT, CDR2 SNEGSKA (reference sequence). CDR3 loop: CSSDRELGTDTQYF. CDR3 nucleotide sequence: TGCAGTTCCGACAGGGAGCTGGGCACAGATACGCAGTATTTT.

The chain links TRBV7-9 to TRBJ2-3, with unresolved D. V was clipped by 6 bases and J by 6 bases, with 10 bases between them. Germline V CDR1 and CDR2: SEHNR, FQNEAQ (reference sequence). The CDR3 consists of 12 residues. The CDR3 DNA follows: TGTGCCAGCAGATTCAAGGGTGATACGCAGTATTTT. This sequence encodes CASRFKGDTQYF.

The sample holds a few counts of this clonotype. This chain links TRBV29-1 with TRBJ2-7, with D maybe TRBD1 (6 bases). The CDR3 consists of 14 residues. CDR1 is SQVTM and CDR2 is ANQGSEA in the germline V gene. Deletions cut 5 bases from V and 7 bases from J, with 21 bases between. The CDR3 loop is CSVRGRGGGGEQYF. The CDR3 DNA reads as TGCAGCGTTCGCGGCAGGGGTGGGGGCGGGGAGCAGTACTTC.

This clonotype appeared a few times. J is TRBJ2-3 and V is TRBV6-5; D may be TRBD1 or TRBD2 (6 bases each). The germline V gene encodes CDR1 MNHEY and CDR2 SVGAGI. This CDR3 is 16 amino acids long. The V end was cut by 0 bases, the J end by 4 bases, with 14 bases between. The CDR3 DNA reads TGTGCCAGCAGTTACTCGATTGAGGGGGGATCAGATACGCAGTATTTT. Amino acids: CASSYSIEGGSDTQYF.

In regard to this clonotype: No DNA is shown, since the ends of the CDR3 on it are uncertain; the CDR3 is the one TCRdb lists. V and J are TRBV7-9 and TRBJ2-2; TRBD1 was called by the table and not checked on the DNA. From its first to its last residue, the CDR3 has 15 amino acids. CDR1 is SEHNR and CDR2 is FQNEAQ in the germline V gene (reference sequence). The CDR3 sequence: CASSFGPGFIGELFF.

The chain uses TRBV10-3 and TRBJ2-5; 11 nucleotides align to TRBD2. Trimming took 2 bases from V and 4 from J; bases not matched to a gene: 0. Per the germline V gene, CDR1 is ENHRY and CDR2 is SYGVKD. CDR3 size: 14 residues. The CDR3 is CAISETSGRETQYF. CDR3 in DNA: TGTGCCATCAGTGAGACTAGCGGGAGAGAGACCCAGTACTTC.

This clonotype turned up a few times. This chain joins TRBV5-1 and TRBJ1-5; 9 bases are shared with TRBD1. V gave up 1 base and J gave up 5 bases; unmatched junction bases: 4. CDR3 length: 15 amino acids. CDR1 SGHRS and CDR2 YFSETQ come from the germline V gene. In DNA, the CDR3 is TGCGCCAGCAGCTTGTGGACAGGGGACGATCAGCCCCAGCATTTT. Protein product: CASSLWTGDDQPQHF.

This chain connects TRBV7-8 to TRBJ2-3; 12 bases map to TRBD2. The CDR3 contains 17 residues. Germline V lookup: CDR1 SGHVS, CDR2 FQNEAQ. Trimming cost V 1 base and J 8 bases; bases outside gene matches: 10. This CDR3 is CASSLDFTSGRRGTQYF. The CDR3, as DNA: TGTGCCAGCAGCTTAGATTTTACTAGCGGGAGGAGAGGTACGCAGTATTTT.

The gene calls are TRBV11-2 and TRBJ2-2, with 7 bases lining up with TRBD2. The CDR3 has 15 residues. The junction had 3 bases not matched to a gene; V was cut back by 3 bases and J by 2 bases. In germline, CDR1 is SGHAT, CDR2 FQNNGV. The CDR3 DNA reads TGTGCCAGCAGCTTGGGGGGGATTAACACCGGGGAGCTGTTTTTT. Translation gives CASSLGGINTGELFF.

This clonotype was counted many times. The chain uses TRBV20-1 and TRBJ1-5; 8 bases line up with TRBD1. There are 14 residues in the CDR3. Germline-derived CDR1 and CDR2 are DFQATT and SNEGSKA (reference sequence). V was clipped by 5 bases and J by 1 base; unmatched bases: 4. CDR3 sequence: CSALDRESNQPQHF. Here the CDR3 DNA reads TGCAGTGCTTTGGACAGGGAGAGCAATCAGCCCCAGCATTTT.